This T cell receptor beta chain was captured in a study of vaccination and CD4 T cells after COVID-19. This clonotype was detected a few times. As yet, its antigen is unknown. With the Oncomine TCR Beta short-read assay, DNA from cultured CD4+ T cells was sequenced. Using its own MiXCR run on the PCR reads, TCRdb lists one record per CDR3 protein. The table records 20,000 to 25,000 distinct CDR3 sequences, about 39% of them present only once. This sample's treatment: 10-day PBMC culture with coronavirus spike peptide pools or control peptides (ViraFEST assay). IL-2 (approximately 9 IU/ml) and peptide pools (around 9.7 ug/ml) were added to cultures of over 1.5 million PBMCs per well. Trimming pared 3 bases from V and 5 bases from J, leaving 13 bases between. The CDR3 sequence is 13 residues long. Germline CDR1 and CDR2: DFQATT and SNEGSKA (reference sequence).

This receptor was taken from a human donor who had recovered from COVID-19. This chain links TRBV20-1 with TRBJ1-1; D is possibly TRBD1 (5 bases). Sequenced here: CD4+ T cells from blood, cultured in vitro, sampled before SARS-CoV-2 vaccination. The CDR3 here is CSASISGGTEAFF. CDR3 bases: TGCAGTGCTAGCATATCCGGGGGGACTGAAGCTTTCTTT.